The present entry profiles one T cell receptor beta chain with its context. Its antigen is not identified. Primers included in the PCR were 60 Vbeta and 13 Jbeta primers. TCRdb's table, derived via immunoSEQ multiplex PCR, lists solely in-frame clones and lacks some. The sample consists of more than 130,000 clones, 76% of them appearing once. These data originate in a study of cytomegalovirus exposure and HLA in healthy donors. Whole-study context: In an earlier analysis, approximately 120 million unique TCR beta sequences were found from some 200 million T cells.

Study-wide points: For cytomegalovirus status, the classifier reportedly gave diagnoses with high specificity and sensitivity.

The specimen sequenced was PBMCs. The sequence came from a man aged 18 to 30 in good health and CMV-seronegative.

The chain's CDR3 is CASSLGLAGGQETQYF. The DNA of the CDR3 is TGTGCCAGCAGCTTGGGGCTAGCGGGGGGGCAAGAGACCCAGTACTTC. J is TRBJ2-5 and V is TRBV5-8, with 12 bases lining up with TRBD2. The germline CDR1 and CDR2 sequences are SGHTS and YDEGEE. The CDR3 is 16 amino acids. Trimming cost V 0 bases and J 2 bases; bases outside gene matches: 2.